This TCR beta chain is drawn from a study of blood T cell repertoires in COVID-19 (dated by TCRdb to the early 2020s). For context, the study as a whole: Samples covering the acute and convalescent phases of COVID-19 were provided by collaborators in the United States, Italy and Spain. Where available, HLA class I and class II types were obtained from metadata supplied by the sample provider rather than from assay-based typing. The repertoires were released in a freely available public database meant as a resource for research on the immune response to SARS-CoV-2. The dataset comprised deeply sampled blood TCRbeta repertoires from subjects exposed to, actively infected with, or recovered from COVID-19. Samples were obtained from the ongoing ImmuneRACE study (first 160 participants) and from some 1,300 subjects provided by 6 global collaborators. The prospective study material was composed of cDNA or gDNA derived from T cells, B-cell-depleted T cells, or PBMCs. Nearly every sample came with metadata listing a de-identified subject ID, COVID-19 status, age in years and sex. On the study overall, not on this receptor specifically: The amount of clinical and demographic metadata varied by source and participant and was provided uncurated.

The CDR3 contains 12 residues, cysteine and phenylalanine counted. Here the CDR3 DNA is all that survives: 36 bases in frame from base 1. As encoded in the germline V gene (reference sequence), CDR1 is GTSNPN while CDR2 is SVGIG. V is trimmed back by 7 bases and J by 2 bases, and the junction contains 5 bases that no gene match accounts for. Participants in the prospective study were aged about 18 to 95 years, lived in over 20 United States geographic areas, and enrolled through a virtual design. To assign participants to cohorts, the prospective study relied on clinical history that participants themselves reported in a screening survey and a study questionnaire. For ImmuneRACE Cohort 3, a participant was defined as recovered based on two consecutive negative NP/OP PCR tests, clearance by a healthcare professional, or resolution of symptoms. In the prospective study, whole blood, serum and a nasopharyngeal or oropharyngeal swab were collected from each participant by mobile phlebotomists. Prospective study participants could optionally give additional blood draws and questionnaires over an approximately two-month period. Blood samples from the prospective study were shipped frozen or at room temperature prior to DNA extraction.

This clone was counted once. Which antigen it targets is not known. It has no much larger one-base neighbor in the sample; base qualities were not kept. The immunoSEQ Assay, a bias-controlled multiplex PCR, was used to amplify TCRbeta CDR3 regions from genomic DNA. The authors' analysis ran thus. Nucleated cell counts per sample were estimated from amplification of reference gene primers within the assay. To quantify the absolute abundance of each unique TCRbeta CDR3 rearrangement, sequence reads were collapsed and filtered. For each sample, productive Simpson clonality was calculated as the square root of Simpson's diversity index across productive rearrangements. Entries here come from immuneACCESS through TCRdb and include only in-frame sequences with V and J called. Some clones fail to appear in such tables; in the studies checked, an unresolved V gene covers under half of the shortfall, and the cause of the remainder is unknown. V, J and clone size derive from that table, while D and trimming were established from the DNA sequence. Here the sample has around 300,000 clones; roughly 90% occur a single time. The ten largest clones represent over 9% of the sample.

The sample comprised PBMCs or T cells enriched from blood (not recorded which). The receptor's source is a woman aged 25-40 years who had recovered from COVID-19. The chain is made from TRBV30 and TRBJ2-7, with TRBD1 identical over 7 junction bases. This receptor has the CDR3 CASGQDTYEQYF. The DNA reads as follows: TGTGCCTCTGGACAGGACACCTACGAGCAGTACTTC.